One and the same sample provided the 17 T cell receptor beta chains below, sequenced in a study of blood T cell repertoires in COVID-19. Measured with immunoSEQ multiplex PCR; TCRdb has only the in-frame clones, and not every one. The sample contains 150,000 to 200,000 clones, approximately 80% of which appear only once. The material sequenced was PBMCs or T cells enriched from blood (not recorded which). The receptor set was obtained from a man in his forties or fifties who had recovered from COVID-19.

The rearrangement uses TRBV10-2 and TRBJ1-1, with D uncertain. This CDR3 comprises 12 residues. Germline lookup yields CDR1 WSHSY and CDR2 SAAADI. Trimming stripped 3 bases from V and 1 base from J, with 3 bases between. The CDR3, as DNA: TGCGCCAGCAGTGAAGCGAACACTGAAGCTTTCTTT. As protein: CASSEANTEAFF.

The rearrangement joins TRBV29-1 to TRBJ2-1; D is unresolved. Germline CDR1 reads SQVTM; CDR2 reads ANQGSEA. V was clipped by 0 bases and J by 8 bases, with 8 bases between them. The CDR3 totals 12 residues. The CDR3 protein is CSVEDRSDEQFF. Here the CDR3 DNA reads TGCAGCGTTGAAGATAGATCGGATGAGCAGTTCTTC.

The rearrangement uses TRBV29-1 and TRBJ2-2; TRBD1 matches 9 bases. Germline trimming cut 4 bases from V and 0 bases from J; bases unmatched to any gene: 3. The CDR3 is 15 amino acids. Germline V gives CDR1 SQVTM, CDR2 ANQGSEA. The CDR3 DNA reads TGCAGCGTTGTCGGGACAGGGACGAACACCGGGGAGCTGTTTTTT. Its translation: CSVVGTGTNTGELFF.

The chain has TRBV7-9 and TRBJ2-7, with 12 bases lining up with TRBD1. Losses at the gene ends were 3 bases for V and 6 bases for J; bases not matched to a gene: 6. Germline V lookup: CDR1 SEHNR, CDR2 FQNEAQ (reference sequence). The CDR3 covers 15 residues. The CDR3 here is CASSLGGTGGLEQYV. The CDR3 DNA is TGTGCCAGCAGCTTGGGTGGGACAGGGGGCCTCGAGCAGTACGTC.

The chain uses TRBV13 and TRBJ2-5; 9 positions agree with TRBD2. Germline lookup yields CDR1 PRHDT and CDR2 FYEKMQ (reference sequence). This CDR3 spans 15 amino acids. J was trimmed by 5 bases and V by 5 bases; bases with no gene match: 9. CDR3 bases: TGTGCCAGCAGCCCAAGCGGGGGGCCGAGGGAGACCCAGTACTTC. Its protein is CASSPSGGPRETQYF.

The chain joins TRBV3-1 (or the pseudogene TRBV3-2) to TRBJ1-2; TRBD1 agrees at 10 bases. Germline loops: CDR1 LGHDT, CDR2 YNNKEL (reference sequence). The J segment lost 9 bases and the V segment lost 4 bases, leaving 11 bases of the junction unmatched. CDR3 size: 15 residues. CDR3 coding DNA: TGTGCCAGCAGCCCCACTCTTTGGACAGGGGGAAGCTACACCTTC. Amino acids: CASSPTLWTGGSYTF.

The chain is built from TRBV11-2 and TRBJ2-2; D may be TRBD2 (6 bases). The CDR3 consists of 12 residues. Trimming stripped 4 bases from V and 10 bases from J, with 10 bases between. Looked up from germline, CDR1 is SGHAT and CDR2 is FQNNGV. Here the CDR3 DNA reads TGTGCCAGCAGCTCAGGACTAATGGAGCTGTTTTTT. As protein: CASSSGLMELFF.

This chain joins TRBV7-9 and TRBJ2-7; 8 bases fit TRBD2. Germline V gene data show CDR1 as SEHNR and CDR2 as FQNEAQ (reference sequence). J lost 0 bases, V lost 8 bases, and 3 bases had no gene match. The CDR3 has 13 amino acids. The CDR3 DNA sequence: TGTGCCAGCCGGGGGGGAAGCTCCTACGAGCAGTACTTC. Amino acid sequence: CASRGGSSYEQYF.

This clone qualifies as medium-sized. V gene TRBV15 combines with J gene TRBJ2-3; D is ambiguous. The CDR3 covers 13 residues. Germline V gene data show CDR1 as LNHNV and CDR2 as YYDKDF (reference sequence). V was pared by 4 bases and J by 12 bases, with 17 bases between. The CDR3 sequence: CATSTPGRHAQYF. CDR3 DNA sequence: TGTGCCACCAGCACCCCTGGGCGCCATGCCCAGTATTTT.

The chain uses TRBV5-6 and TRBJ1-1; TRBD1 might be the D (5 bases). V gave up 1 base and J gave up 5 bases, with 12 bases separating them. The CDR3 is made up of 14 amino acids. Germline V gives CDR1 SGHDT, CDR2 YYEEEE. The CDR3 loop is CASSLRGLRTEAFF. CDR3 DNA: TGTGCCAGCAGCTTGCGGGGGTTGCGGACTGAAGCTTTCTTT.

V and J are TRBV9 and TRBJ2-5, with D tentatively TRBD2 (5 bases). With 0 bases removed from V and 3 bases from J, the gap between germline ends came to 15 bases. The length of the CDR3 is 16 residues. Per the germline V gene, CDR1 is SGDLS and CDR2 is YYNGEE. The CDR3 sequence is CASSVGSNVAKETQYF. CDR3 coding DNA: TGTGCCAGCAGCGTAGGTTCCAACGTAGCGAAAGAGACCCAGTACTTC.

The CDR3 spells CASSLLSSVSGNTIYF. The DNA for the CDR3 is TGTGCCAGCAGCTTATTAAGTAGCGTCTCTGGAAACACCATATATTTT. The chain couples TRBV7-8 to TRBJ1-3, with D hard to call. Germline V gene lookup returns CDR1 SGHVS and CDR2 FQNEAQ. The V end lost 2 bases, the J end lost 0 bases, and 11 bases lay between the germline ends. The CDR3 is 16 residues long.

This chain joins TRBV6-5 and TRBJ1-1; D remains unclear. The V gene's germline CDR1 is MNHEY and CDR2 SVGAGI. The V end was cut by 2 bases, the J end by 4 bases, with 11 bases between. There are 14 residues in the CDR3. The CDR3 loop is CASSYAGGSTEAFF. The CDR3 DNA reads as TGTGCCAGCAGTTACGCAGGTGGGAGCACTGAAGCTTTCTTT.

This clone was counted a few times. The rearrangement links TRBV29-1 to TRBJ1-1, with TRBD1 as a possible D gene (6 bases). The germline V gene encodes CDR1 SQVTM and CDR2 ANQGSEA. V dropped 4 bases and J dropped 3 bases, with 9 bases sitting between them. CDR3 length: 12 amino acids. The CDR3 DNA follows: TGCAGCGTTGCCAGGGGTGACACTGAAGCTTTCTTT. Protein sequence: CSVARGDTEAFF.

The chain combines TRBV3-1 (or the pseudogene TRBV3-2) with TRBJ2-5; 9 bases line up with TRBD2. CDR1 and CDR2 from the germline V gene are LGHDT and YNNKEL (reference sequence). This CDR3 is built from 14 residues. Trimming took 4 bases from V and 1 from J; bases not matched to a gene: 1. CDR3 bases: TGTGCCAGCAGCCCGGGACTAGCCCAAGAGACCCAGTACTTC. Translating it yields CASSPGLAQETQYF.

V is TRBV5-6 and J is TRBJ1-1; no firm D call. The germline CDR1 and CDR2 sequences are SGHDT and YYEEEE. V was shortened by 2 bases and J by 7 bases, with 6 bases between the two germline ends. The CDR3 sequence is 11 residues long. CDR3 sequence: CASSFRDEAFF. Written as DNA, the CDR3 is TGTGCCAGCAGCTTTCGGGATGAAGCTTTCTTT.

The chain employs TRBV3-1 (or the pseudogene TRBV3-2) and TRBJ1-5; 7 bases line up with TRBD1. There are 14 residues in the CDR3. The V gene end was trimmed by 4 bases and the J gene end by 2 bases; junction bases not matched to a gene: 2. Germline V gene lookup returns CDR1 LGHDT and CDR2 YNNKEL (reference sequence). As DNA, the CDR3 is TGTGCCAGCAGCCTCGGGACAGGCAATCAGCCCCAGCATTTT. Its translation: CASSLGTGNQPQHF.